This T cell receptor (beta chain) was captured by sequencing in a study of vaccination and CD4 T cells after COVID-19. Overall study: The authors used overlapping spike peptides from SARS-CoV-2, HCoV-NL63, HCoV-OC43 and HCoV-229E to stimulate cells. Findings and caveats of the study: Relatively few convalescent patients were studied; early post-infection timepoints were not included.

The CDR3 spans 14 residues. Germline assignment: CDR1 SNHLY and CDR2 FYNNEI. V was cut by 2 bases and J by 5 bases, with 12 bases left in between. Noted treatment: 10-day PBMC culture with coronavirus spike peptide pools or control peptides (ViraFEST assay). At the Johns Hopkins FTIC core, DNA taken from cultured CD4+ T cells was sequenced by way of the Oncomine TCR Beta short-read assay. One entry per CDR3 protein results from TCRdb running MiXCR on the PCR reads. The repertoire holds about 14,000 distinct CDR3 sequences, 40% to 65% seen once, with 7.8% in the top ten. A few counts support this clonotype. Antigen: not known.

This chain connects TRBV2 to TRBJ1-2; D may be TRBD1 (5 bases). The TCR comes from a human donor who had recovered from COVID-19. The specimen was CD4+ T cells from blood, cultured in vitro. The CDR3 coding sequence is TGTGCCAGCAGTGAAACTGGGACGGATTATGGCTACACCTTC. This encodes CASSETGTDYGYTF.